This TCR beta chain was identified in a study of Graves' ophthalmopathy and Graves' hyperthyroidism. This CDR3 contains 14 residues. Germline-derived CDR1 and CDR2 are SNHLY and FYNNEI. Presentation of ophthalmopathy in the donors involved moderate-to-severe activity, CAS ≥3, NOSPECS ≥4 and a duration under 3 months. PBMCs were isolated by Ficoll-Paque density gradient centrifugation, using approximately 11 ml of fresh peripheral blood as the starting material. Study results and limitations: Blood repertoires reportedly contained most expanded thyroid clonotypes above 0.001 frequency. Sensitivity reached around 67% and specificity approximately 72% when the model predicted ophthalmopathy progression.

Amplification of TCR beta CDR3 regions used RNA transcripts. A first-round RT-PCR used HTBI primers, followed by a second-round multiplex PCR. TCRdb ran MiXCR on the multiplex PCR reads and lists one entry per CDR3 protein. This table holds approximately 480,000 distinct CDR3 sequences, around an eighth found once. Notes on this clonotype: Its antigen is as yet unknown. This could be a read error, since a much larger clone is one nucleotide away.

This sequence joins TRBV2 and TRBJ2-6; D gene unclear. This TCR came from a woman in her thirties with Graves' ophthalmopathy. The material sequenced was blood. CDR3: CVSAQDSGANVLTF. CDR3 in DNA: TGTGTCAGCGCCCAGGACTCTGGGGCCAACGTCCTGACTTTC.